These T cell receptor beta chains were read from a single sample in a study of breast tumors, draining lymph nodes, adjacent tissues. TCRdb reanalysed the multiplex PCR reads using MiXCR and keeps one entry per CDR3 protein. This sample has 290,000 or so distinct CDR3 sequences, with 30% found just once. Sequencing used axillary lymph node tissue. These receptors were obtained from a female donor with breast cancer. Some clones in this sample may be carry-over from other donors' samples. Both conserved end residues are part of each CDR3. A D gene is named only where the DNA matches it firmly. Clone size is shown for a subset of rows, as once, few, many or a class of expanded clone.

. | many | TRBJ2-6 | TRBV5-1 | TGCGCCAGCAGCTTGGGACAGAACAACGTCCTGACTTTC | CASSLGQNNVLTF
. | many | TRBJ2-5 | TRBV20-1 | TGCAGTGCTCAGGGTGGTTTCGGGGGAGCTAACCAAGAGACCCAGTACTTC | CSAQGGFGGANQETQYF
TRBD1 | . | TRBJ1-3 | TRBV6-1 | TGTGCCAGCAAGCTTACAGGGGGACAAAACACCATATATTTT | CASKLTGGQNTIYF
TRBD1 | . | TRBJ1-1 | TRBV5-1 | TGCGCCAGCAGCTTACAGGGGGCAAGGGACACTGAAGCTTTCTTT | CASSLQGARDTEAFF
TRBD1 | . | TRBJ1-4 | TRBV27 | TGTGCCAGCAGTCACTCCCCGGGACAGGGGTCTACTAATGAAAAACTGTTTTTT | CASSHSPGQGSTNEKLFF
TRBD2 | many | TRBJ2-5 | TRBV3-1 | TGTGCCAGCAGCCACCTAGCGGGAGGAGAGACCCAGTACTTC | CASSHLAGGETQYF
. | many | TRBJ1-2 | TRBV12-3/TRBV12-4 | TGTGCCAGCAGTTTCAGGGAAGGCTACACCTTC | CASSFREGYTF
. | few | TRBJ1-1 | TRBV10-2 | TGCGCCAGCATGCCCCCCGGGCCGGGTGAAGCTTTCTTT | CASMPPGPGEAFF
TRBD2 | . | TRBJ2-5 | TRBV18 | TGTGCCAGCTCACCATCTAGCGGGAGGATAGAGACCCAGTACTTC | CASSPSSGRIETQYF
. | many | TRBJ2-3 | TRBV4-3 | TGCGCCAGCAGCCAAGCTTATGGATACACAGATACGCAGTATTTT | CASSQAYGYTDTQYF
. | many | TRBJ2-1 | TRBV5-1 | TGCGCCAGCAGGGGCAATTTTGGTGAGCAGTTCTTC | CASRGNFGEQFF
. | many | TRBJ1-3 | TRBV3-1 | TGTGCCAGCAGACCACAACAGGGAACCCGCTCTGGAAACACCATATATTTT | CASRPQQGTRSGNTIYF
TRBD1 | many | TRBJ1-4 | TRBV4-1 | TGCGCCAGCAGCCAGACAGGGATGGGTGAAAAACTGTTTTTT | CASSQTGMGEKLFF
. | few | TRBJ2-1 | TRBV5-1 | TGCGCCAGCAGCTTTGGTGGAGTGCAGGGGGGTTACAATGAGCAGTTCTTC | CASSFGGVQGGYNEQFF
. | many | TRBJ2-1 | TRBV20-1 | TGCAGTGCGTATGCACGTGCCCGGGAGAACTCCTACAATGAGCAGTTCTTC | CSAYARARENSYNEQFF
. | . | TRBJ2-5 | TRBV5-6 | TGTGCCAGCAGCTCTTTTTTAGGGGTTTCAGAGACCCAGTACTTC | CASSSFLGVSETQYF
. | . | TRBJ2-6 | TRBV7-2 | TGTGCCAGCAGTCATAGTAGCTCTGGGGCCAACGTCCTGACTTTC | CASSHSSSGANVLTF
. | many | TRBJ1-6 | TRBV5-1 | TGCGCCAGCAGCTTGGATGGGAGAAATTCACCCCTCCACTTT | CASSLDGRNSPLHF
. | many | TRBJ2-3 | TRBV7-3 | TGTGCCAGCAGCTTACTTCTGGGTGCCTCCCCAGATACGCAGTATTTT | CASSLLLGASPDTQYF
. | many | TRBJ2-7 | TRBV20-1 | TGCAGTGCCCAGACAGCCCCCTACGAGCAGTACTTC | CSAQTAPYEQYF
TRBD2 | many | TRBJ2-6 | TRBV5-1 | TGCGCCAGCAGCTTGGGGACTAGCGGGAGGGTAGGCTCTGGGGCCAACGTCCTGACTTTC | CASSLGTSGRVGSGANVLTF
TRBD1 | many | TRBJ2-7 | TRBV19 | TGTGCCAGTAGATTCGGACAGGGGGACTCCTACGAGCAGTACTTC | CASRFGQGDSYEQYF
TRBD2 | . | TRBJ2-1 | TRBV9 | TGTGCCAGCAGCCCCTGGACTAGCGGGCTTTGTGAGCAGTTCTTC | CASSPWTSGLCEQFF
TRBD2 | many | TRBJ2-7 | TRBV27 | TGTGCCAGCAGGCCTGGACTAGCTTTTGTTTACGAGCAGTACTTC | CASRPGLAFVYEQYF
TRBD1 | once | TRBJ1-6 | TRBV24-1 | TGTGCCACCAGTGGAAGAGGGGACCGGGACAGGGACCTCCACTTT | CATSGRGDRDRDLHF
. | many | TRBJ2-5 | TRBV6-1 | TGTGCCAGCAGTCCTACAGGTTACGGAGAGACCCAGTACTTC | CASSPTGYGETQYF
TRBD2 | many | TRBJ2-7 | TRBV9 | TGTGCCAGCAGCGTAGGTGGGACTAGCTCCTACGAGCAGTACTTC | CASSVGGTSSYEQYF
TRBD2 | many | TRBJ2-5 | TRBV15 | TGTGCCACCATGTCGTGGGGGCTAGCGGGAGGGATTGAAGAAGAGACCCAGTACTTC | CATMSWGLAGGIEEETQYF
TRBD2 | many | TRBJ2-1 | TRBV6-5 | TGTGCCAGCAGGTTGACTAGCGGGAGACCCTACAATGAGCAGTTCTTC | CASRLTSGRPYNEQFF
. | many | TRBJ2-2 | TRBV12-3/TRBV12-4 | TGTGCCAGCAGTATACTGGGAGGGGAGCTGTTTTTT | CASSILGGELFF
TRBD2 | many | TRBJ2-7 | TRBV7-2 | TGTGCCAGCAGCTTGGACGGGACTAGCGACGAGCAGTACTTC | CASSLDGTSDEQYF
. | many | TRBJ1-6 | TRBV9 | TGTGCCAGCAGCGTAGACGGGTTGTCACCCCTCCACTTT | CASSVDGLSPLHF
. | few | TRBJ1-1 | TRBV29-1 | TGCAGCGTTGTAATATCTGAAGCTTTCTTT | CSVVISEAFF
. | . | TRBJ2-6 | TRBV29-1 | TGCAGCGTTGTGTCCGGGGCCAACGTCCTGACTTTC | CSVVSGANVLTF
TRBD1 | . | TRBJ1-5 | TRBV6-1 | TGTGCCAGCAGCCCTATTAGATTCGGACAGGCGGTAAATCAGCCCCAGCATTTT | CASSPIRFGQAVNQPQHF
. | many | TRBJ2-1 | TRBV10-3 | TGTGCCATCAGTGGGTCGGGGTTCAGCTCCTACAATGAGCAGTTCTTC | CAISGSGFSSYNEQFF
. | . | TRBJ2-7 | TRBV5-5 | TGTGCCAGCAACCTCATGTCGGACCTCAGCGCCTACGAGCAGTACTTC | CASNLMSDLSAYEQYF
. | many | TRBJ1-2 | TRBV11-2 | TGTGCCAGCAGCCTTAGGTTGGCACCCTATGGCTACACCTTC | CASSLRLAPYGYTF
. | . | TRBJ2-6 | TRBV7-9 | TGTGCCAGCAGCTTCCCGGGACTTATCGCATCGGGGGCCAACGTCCTGACTTTC | CASSFPGLIASGANVLTF
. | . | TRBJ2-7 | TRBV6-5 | TGTGCCAGCAGTCACTTTCAGCAATCCTACGAGCAGTACTTC | CASSHFQQSYEQYF
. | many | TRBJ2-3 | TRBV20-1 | TGCAGTGCCGCGAGGGGTCACAGGGAAACAGATACGCAGTATTTT | CSAARGHRETDTQYF
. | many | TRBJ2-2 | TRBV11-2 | TGTGCCACCAGGACTGCACACACCGGGGAGCTGTTTTTT | CATRTAHTGELFF
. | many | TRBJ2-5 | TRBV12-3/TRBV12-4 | TGTGCCAGCAGTTTCGGGCGGGTCCAAGAGACCCAGTACTTC | CASSFGRVQETQYF
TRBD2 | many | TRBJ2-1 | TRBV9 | TGTGCCAGCAGCGTAGAGCTAGCGGGATGGGGGCAGTTCTTC | CASSVELAGWGQFF
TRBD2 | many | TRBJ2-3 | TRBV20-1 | TGCAGTGCCCTTCCCGCGGCGGGAGAAGATACGCAGTATTTT | CSALPAAGEDTQYF
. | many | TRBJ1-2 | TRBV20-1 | TGCAGTGCTAGGGCCACCTATGGCTACACCTTC | CSARATYGYTF
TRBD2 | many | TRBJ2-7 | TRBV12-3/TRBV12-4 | TGTGCCAGCAGTTTTAGCGGGAGTTACGAGCAGTACTTC | CASSFSGSYEQYF
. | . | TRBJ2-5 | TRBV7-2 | TGTGCCTGCAGCTTAGAGACGGGAGATGTGGTGGGGACCCAGTACTTC | CACSLETGDVVGTQYF
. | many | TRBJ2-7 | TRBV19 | TGTGCCAGTAGTATAGGTCCCCGGGGTAGAAGTTCCTACGAGCAGTACTTC | CASSIGPRGRSSYEQYF
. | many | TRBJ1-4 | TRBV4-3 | TGCGCCAGCAGGGCAAATCAGGGGTCAACTAATGAAAAACTGTTTTTT | CASRANQGSTNEKLFF
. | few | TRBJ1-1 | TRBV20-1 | TGCAGCGTTGGGGTCGGGGGTGGGGCTGAAGCTTTCTTT | CSVGVGGGAEAFF
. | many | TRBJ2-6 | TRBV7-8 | TGTGCCAGCAGCTTATTGAGCCAGTCCTCTGGGGCCAACGTCCTGACTTTC | CASSLLSQSSGANVLTF
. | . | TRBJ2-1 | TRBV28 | TGTGCCAGCAGTTTAGGTGGATCTGAGCAGTTCTTC | CASSLGGSEQFF
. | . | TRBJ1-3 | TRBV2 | TGTGCCAGCAGTGTAGGGGGGAACACCATATATTTT | CASSVGGNTIYF
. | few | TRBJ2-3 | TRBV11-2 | TGTGCCAGCAGCCGGGGGGCGGCCGGGGAGGGGACAGATACGCAGTATTTT | CASSRGAAGEGTDTQYF
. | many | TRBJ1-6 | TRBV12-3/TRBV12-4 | TGTGCCAGCAGTTTCTCAGGGTACTCACCCCTCCACTTT | CASSFSGYSPLHF
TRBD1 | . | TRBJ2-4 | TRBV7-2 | TGTGCCAGCAGCCCACCGATAGGGGGCCGCATTTTCCTAGCCAAAAACATTCAGTACTTC | CASSPPIGGRIFLAKNIQYF
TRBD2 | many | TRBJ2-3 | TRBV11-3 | TGTGCCAGCAGCCGGACTAGCGGGAGGTCAGATACGCAGTATTTT | CASSRTSGRSDTQYF
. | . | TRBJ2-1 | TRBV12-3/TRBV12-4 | TGTGCCAACAGTTTAATTGAGCAGTTCTTC | CANSLIEQFF